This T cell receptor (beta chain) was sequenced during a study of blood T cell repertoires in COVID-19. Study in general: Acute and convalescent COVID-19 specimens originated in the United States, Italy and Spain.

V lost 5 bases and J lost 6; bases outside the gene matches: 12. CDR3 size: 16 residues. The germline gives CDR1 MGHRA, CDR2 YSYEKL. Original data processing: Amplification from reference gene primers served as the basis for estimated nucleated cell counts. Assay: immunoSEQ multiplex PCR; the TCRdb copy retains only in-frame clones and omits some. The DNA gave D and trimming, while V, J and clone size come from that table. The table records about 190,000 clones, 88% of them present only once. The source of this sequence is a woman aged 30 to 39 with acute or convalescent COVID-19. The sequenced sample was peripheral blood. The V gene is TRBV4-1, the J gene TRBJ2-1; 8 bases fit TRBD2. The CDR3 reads CASSNPLREVSNEQFF. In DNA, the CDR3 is TGCGCCAGCAGCAACCCGTTGCGGGAGGTATCCAATGAGCAGTTCTTC.